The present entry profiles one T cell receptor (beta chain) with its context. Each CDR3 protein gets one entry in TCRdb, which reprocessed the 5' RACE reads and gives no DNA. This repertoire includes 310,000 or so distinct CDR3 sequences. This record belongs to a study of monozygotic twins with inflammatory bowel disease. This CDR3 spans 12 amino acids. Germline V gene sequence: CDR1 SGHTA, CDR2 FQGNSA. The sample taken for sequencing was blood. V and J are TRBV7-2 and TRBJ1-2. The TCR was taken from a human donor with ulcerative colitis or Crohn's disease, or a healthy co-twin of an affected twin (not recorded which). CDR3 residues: CASSHNNYGYTF.